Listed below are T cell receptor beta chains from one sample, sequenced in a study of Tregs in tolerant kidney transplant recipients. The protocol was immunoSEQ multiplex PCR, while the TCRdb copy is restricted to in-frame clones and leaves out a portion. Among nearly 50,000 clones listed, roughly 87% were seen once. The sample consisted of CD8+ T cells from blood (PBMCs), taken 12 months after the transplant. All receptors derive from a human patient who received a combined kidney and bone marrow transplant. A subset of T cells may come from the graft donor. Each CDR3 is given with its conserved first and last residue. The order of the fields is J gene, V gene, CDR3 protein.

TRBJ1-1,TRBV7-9,CASSIVPEAFF
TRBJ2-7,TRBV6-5,CASSYSGEGPNEQYF
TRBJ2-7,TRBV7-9,CASSHGTSRTAGDYEQYF
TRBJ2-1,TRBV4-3,CASSQDGASGGTGRQNEQFF
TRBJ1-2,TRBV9,CASSAGGTGVFGYTF
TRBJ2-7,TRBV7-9,CASSPGLAGTYEQYF
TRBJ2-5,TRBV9,CASSVGWLAGGQETQYF
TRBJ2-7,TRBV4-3,CASSQDKSYEQYF
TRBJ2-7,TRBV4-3,CASSHGPGTSGTRWFFEQYF
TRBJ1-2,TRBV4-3,CASSQDQNYGYTF
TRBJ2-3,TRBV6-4,CASSPRNGSGTDTQYF
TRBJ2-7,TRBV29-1,CSVCATGFYEQYF
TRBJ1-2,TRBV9,CASSVGGYYGYTF
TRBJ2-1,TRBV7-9,CASSLVDRDNEQFF
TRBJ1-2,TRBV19,CASSIYGGTHYGYTF
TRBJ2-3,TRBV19,CATTPGQGAWDTQYF
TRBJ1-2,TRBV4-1,CASSQGKRVPGYTF
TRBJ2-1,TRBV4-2,CASSQAGSYYNEQFF
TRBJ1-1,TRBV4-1,CASSQAPGDTEAFF
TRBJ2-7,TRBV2,CASRAGTGKERTHEQYF
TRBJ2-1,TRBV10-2,CASRQGMGNEQFF
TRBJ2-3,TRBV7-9,CASRQGYTDTQYF